This passage covers 5 T cell receptor beta chains from one sample sequenced in a study of cytomegalovirus exposure and HLA in healthy donors. In the PCR, 60 Vbeta and 13 Jbeta primers were used. Libraries were prepared by immunoSEQ multiplex PCR; TCRdb keeps only in-frame clonotypes and omits some of them. The sample's table shows about 140,000 clones. Material for sequencing was PBMCs. These receptors were obtained from a man aged 35 to 55 in good health and CMV-seronegative.

This chain connects TRBV6-1 to TRBJ1-5, with D uncertain. Germline V lookup: CDR1 MNHNS, CDR2 SASEGT. Trimming left V 5 bases short and J 6 bases short, with 14 bases between. There are 14 residues in the CDR3. The CDR3 DNA is TGTGCCAGCAGTCCTCCGGTCGCGGGTCAGCCCCAGCATTTT. It is translated as CASSPPVAGQPQHF.

The rearrangement joins TRBV5-4 to TRBJ2-7; the D gene is possibly TRBD2 (6 bases). CDR3 length: 17 residues. V was trimmed by 0 bases and J by 5 bases, leaving 21 bases between them. The germline V gene encodes CDR1 SGHNT and CDR2 YYREEE (reference sequence). CDR3 coding DNA: TGTGCCAGCAGCTTGGACTCCAACTTTGGAGGGTCCAACGAGCAGTACTTC. The encoded protein is CASSLDSNFGGSNEQYF.

The chain carries TRBV5-6 and TRBJ2-7; TRBD2 matches 7 bases. Per germline, CDR1 SGHDT and CDR2 YYEEEE. The CDR3 length is 15 residues. V shed 0 bases, J shed 0 bases, and the junction held 3 bases outside the gene matches. The CDR3 reads CASSLAPGGSYEQYF. CDR3 DNA: TGTGCCAGCAGCTTGGCTCCGGGGGGCTCCTACGAGCAGTACTTC.

The rearrangement links TRBV7-6 to TRBJ2-7; weak D call: TRBD1 (5 bases). This CDR3 is built from 14 residues. Per germline, CDR1 SGHVS and CDR2 FNYEAQ. Deletions cut 4 bases from V and 3 bases from J, with 13 bases between. In DNA, the CDR3 is TGTGCCAGCAGCTCGACAGAGATTAGCTACGAGCAGTACTTC. Protein: CASSSTEISYEQYF.

The J gene is TRBJ2-3, the V gene TRBV19, with 9 positions matching TRBD1. Germline CDR1 and CDR2: LNHDA and SQIVND (reference sequence). V shed 7 bases and J 4 bases; nucleotides not matched to a gene: 6. This CDR3 contains 14 residues. In DNA form, the CDR3 reads TGTGCCAGTATCGAGGGACAGGGAGCAGATACGCAGTATTTT. This gives the protein CASIEGQGADTQYF.